The source of this T cell receptor beta chain is a study of neoadjuvant anti-PD-1 for oral cavity cancer. CDR1 is SSHAT, CDR2 FNYEAQ, per germline (reference sequence). The CDR3 is made up of 13 amino acids. Analysis of PBMCs was direct, with no culture step. A note on this clone: A read error may produce the germline difference seen at one junction end.

The data were produced by immunoSEQ multiplex PCR, yet TCRdb's version contains in-frame clones alone and is incomplete. The sample consists of around 12,000 clones, around two thirds of them appearing once. Specimen: PBMCs, collected before nivolumab (anti-PD-1) treatment. The sequence came from a person between 40 and 85 years old with oral cavity squamous cell carcinoma. The chain employs TRBV7-7 and TRBJ2-3; no clear D. The CDR3 spells CASSSGERDTQYF. CDR3 bases: TGTGCTAGCAGCTCAGGAGAGCGAGATACGCAGTATTTT. Complete variable domain (other parts from reference TRBV7-7 and TRBJ2-3): GAGVSQSPRYKVTKRGQDVTLRCDPISSHATLYWYQQALGQGPEFLTYFNYEAQPDKSGLPSDRFSAERPEGSISTLTIQRTEQRDSAMYRCASSSGERDTQYFGPGTRLTVL.